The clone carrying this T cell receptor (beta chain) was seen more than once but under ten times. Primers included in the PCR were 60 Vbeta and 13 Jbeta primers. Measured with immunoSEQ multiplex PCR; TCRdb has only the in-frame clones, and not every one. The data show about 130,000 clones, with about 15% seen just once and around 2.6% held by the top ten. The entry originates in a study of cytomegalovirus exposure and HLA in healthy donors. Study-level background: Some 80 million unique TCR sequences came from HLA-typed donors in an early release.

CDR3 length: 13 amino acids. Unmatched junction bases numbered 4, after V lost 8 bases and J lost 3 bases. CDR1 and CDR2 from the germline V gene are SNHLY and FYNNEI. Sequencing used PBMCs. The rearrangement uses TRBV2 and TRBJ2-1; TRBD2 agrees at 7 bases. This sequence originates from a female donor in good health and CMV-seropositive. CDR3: CASGRVNYNEQFF. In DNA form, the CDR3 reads TGTGCCAGCGGGAGGGTTAACTACAATGAGCAGTTCTTC.